This note documents a single T cell receptor (beta chain) sequence. No antigen is known for it. Base quality data are lacking; no much larger clone is found one base away. This sample was included in a study of cytomegalovirus exposure and HLA in healthy donors (dated by TCRdb to about 2017). Regarding the research as a whole: An earlier analysis of several hundred of the donors reported under 300 Gb of sequence data and approximately 120 million unique TCR beta sequences obtained from about 179 million T cells. Approximately 310 gigabases of sequencing data and 70 million to 100 million unique TCR sequences were included in an early release covering roughly 700 HLA-typed donors. Among the roughly 390 genotyped donors, about 85% belonged to the genetic ancestry cluster associated with self-reported Caucasian donors. The study was designed to test whether signatures of past pathogen exposure could be identified by cataloging public T cell receptors. The study used immunosequencing to profile the T cell repertoires of several hundred subjects and linked those repertoires to cytomegalovirus serostatus. In addition to the first cohort of several hundred subjects, a separate validation cohort of about 120 different subjects was used. To predict cytomegalovirus infection status, the study brought together high-throughput TCR immunosequencing, statistical association of individual TCRs with disease status, and machine learning. A later analysis re-examined previously published TCR beta repertoires from just over 650 donors and added high-resolution HLA genotyping to investigate patterns of TCR occurrence. The later analysis used no new phenotypic data to find candidate immune exposures, relying instead on TCR beta sequences and their occurrence across donors. To decide whether each TCR beta V gene segment behaved as functional or pseudogenic, an earlier analysis of some 600 of the donors relied on high-throughput TCR beta sequencing. Donor age, sex, ethnicity and CMV serostatus were collected together with the repertoire data. A later genetic analysis took genome-wide SNP genotypes for about 60% of the roughly 670 donors and used that subset as a discovery cohort. All discovery cohort repertoires had been generated using a single sequencing platform. Both class I and class II loci were covered by HLA typing, at four-digit resolution. Typing coverage differed by locus: A, B, C, DRB1 and DQB1 were typed in roughly 629-630 donors, DQA1 in 522, DPA1 in approximately 600, and DPB1 in 450 to 480. About five DR-DQ haplotypes were treated as single units for association and clustering because of strong linkage in the cohort. On average, 235,054 unique TCR beta nucleotide sequences were sequenced per donor among 398 genotyped donors of the cohort, with around 19% of those sequences being non-productive. What the work shows at the level of the full study, not this receptor alone: According to a later genetic analysis, donors in an Asian-associated ancestry cluster had fewer N-insertions in productive TCRs than the approximately 710-donor mean. Linkage disequilibrium might explain the correlated functional status among segregating V segments, but an unknown experimental factor could not be ruled out. Presence/absence analyses assumed roughly uniform sequencing depth across donors, an assumption that may not hold. According to a later analysis, most CMV-associated TCR beta chains appeared to be HLA-restricted, and the HLA associations seemed to be driven largely by CMV exposure. Because counts were too low, roughly 16 rarely observed V segments, including chromosome 9 orphons, were left out of the earlier analysis of about 620 of the donors. In a later analysis, HLA-associated TCR beta chains were found to be more clonally expanded and to have lower generation probabilities than equally common non-associated chains. Because HLA typing was unavailable for some donors at each locus, only the typed subset was used in association tests. Because the 87-base-pair reads could not distinguish some IMGT-functional V segments, including TRBV6-2 and TRBV6-3, those segments were excluded. The cohort was sequenced for TCR beta chains only, and without alpha or paired-chain data the features that could be detected were limited. At a false discovery rate of 0.05, a later analysis linked under 20,000 TCR beta sequences to specific HLA alleles. Most TCR sequences were observed very rarely across donors, whereas some public TCRs were present in many individuals. The study listed 150 to 200 TCR beta chains as associated with cytomegalovirus. According to the authors, the approach could potentially be generalized to other disease states and immunological phenotypes. The sequencing pipeline was judged likely to have produced a cluster of highly shared sequence variants as a technical artifact. V-gene and J-gene trimming of TCR beta chains was associated with a missense DCLRE1C variant in a later genetic analysis, and the association was replicated in an independent cohort. In a later analysis, several top co-occurrence clusters were reported to appear linked to parvovirus B19, influenza, CMV and Epstein-Barr virus. A further reported finding was that TCR beta sequences accurately predicted the HLA-A and HLA-B alleles for most subjects in the first cohort. Broadly in line with IMGT annotations, most TCR beta V segments showed up in productive rearrangements about 87% or about 30% of the time in an earlier analysis of several hundred of the donors. The classifier was reported to diagnose cytomegalovirus status with high specificity and sensitivity in both the original and validation cohorts. When HLA alleles, especially DR and DQ, strongly co-occurred, TCR associations were difficult to assign to individual alleles. In a later analysis, TCR association rates were found to vary across HLA loci, with the most associated TCRs seen for DRB1 alleles and the fewest for HLA-C alleles. In vitro tests confirmed that three of the cytomegalovirus-associated TCR beta chains recognize cytomegalovirus antigens. Immune exposure information for the cohort was limited to CMV serostatus.

Libraries came from the immunoSEQ multiplex PCR assay. The multiplex PCR relied on a mix of 60 forward primers for TCR Vbeta segments and 13 reverse primers for TCR Jbeta segments. The CDR3 region of rearranged TCR beta genes was amplified from genomic DNA by a multiplex PCR assay. On the Illumina HiSeq System, the amplified TCR beta libraries were sequenced as 87-base-pair reads. The paper's data handling went like this. In a later analysis, tens of millions of unique TCR beta chains were counted across the 500 to 850 repertoires, and roughly 11 million of these chains were shared by at least two donors. Raw reads were error-corrected and collapsed into unique sequences with a nearest-neighbor algorithm that merged closely related sequences to remove PCR and sequencing errors. Alignment of CDR3 sequences to IMGT reference sequences was used to assign V, D and J gene segments. For a sequence to be retained, at least a six-nucleotide match to both a V gene segment and a J gene segment was required. Rearrangements were classified as productive when the CDR3 lacked stop codons and remained in frame with V and J, and all other rearrangements were classified as non-productive. CDR3 was defined by IMGT convention, running from the second conserved V-encoded cysteine to the conserved J-encoded phenylalanine. In an earlier analysis of more than 550 of the donors, sequences lacking an unambiguous match to a single V gene segment were excluded. An earlier analysis of about 600 of the donors called V segments functional above 56.7% productive rearrangements and segregating when the between-donor standard deviation exceeded 5%. A statistical classification framework was built to diagnose cytomegalovirus status from the catalog of TCR beta chain sequences. In a later analysis, V and J genes were assigned by comparing TCR nucleotide sequences against IMGT/GENE-DB human TR gene sequences. A later analysis assigned CDR3 sequences and most-parsimonious VDJ recombination scenarios with the TCRdist pipeline. In a later analysis, each TCR beta chain was defined by its CDR3 amino acid sequence together with its V-gene family, and reads without a unique V-gene family were excluded. In a later analysis, a few hundred highly shared, low-generation-probability nucleotide sequences were removed to address suspected cross-contamination and a sequencing artifact. In a later analysis, a clonal expansion index for each public chain was calculated from normalized within-repertoire ranks of inferred template counts. Generation probabilities in a later analysis came from a VDJ recombination model fitted to out-of-frame rearrangements, and those results were checked against IGoR. A later analysis scored TCR-TCR, TCR-HLA and TCR-CMV co-occurrence with hypergeometric tests, applying a repertoire-size bias correction to TCR pairs. In a later analysis, false discovery rates were estimated by permuting HLA or CMV assignments 20 times. In a later analysis, co-occurring TCRs were grouped using DBSCAN, with TCRdist sequence similarity added in when clustering inside HLA-allele-positive subsets. For co-occurrence clustering, repertoires with fewer than 30,000 or more than 120,000 public chains were excluded, along with roughly 5 repertoires with anomalous nucleotide sharing. Sourced from immuneACCESS, this table was stored by TCRdb with only in-frame sequences that have V and J called. A share of the clones is absent; for the studies checked, an unresolved V gene accounts for under half, and the remainder has no known explanation. V and J calls and clone size are copied from that table; D and trimming were computed from the DNA. This sample holds some 190,000 clones; around 75% were observed only once. Of the sample, 2.9% is held by the ten largest clones.

Compared with germline, V lacks 7 bases and J lacks 2 bases; bases without a gene match: 9. For CDR1 and CDR2, the germline V gene (reference sequence) lists MNHNY and SVGAGI. The CDR3 spans 16 residues, from the cysteine through the phenylalanine. Only CDR3 DNA remains: 48 bases, in frame from the first base. The cohort consisted of 600 to 750 healthy bone marrow donors. At the time of sampling, all cohort members were nominally healthy, though unrecorded immune exposures were likely present. The donor tested CMV seronegative and was one of the 352 seronegative cohort members. Every donor gave a peripheral blood sample, and the peripheral blood mononuclear cells from that sample were used for TCR beta sequencing. Genomic DNA was extracted from the blood cell samples with the Qiagen DNeasy Blood Extraction Kit.

This sequence was found in a female donor in good health and CMV-seronegative. Recombination connected TRBV6-6 to TRBJ2-3, and TRBD1 matches 10 of the central bases. Sample: PBMCs. The CDR3 here reads CASTRGTGAYTDTQYF. The base sequence is TGTGCCAGCACCCGGGGGACAGGGGCCTACACAGATACGCAGTATTTT.